This T cell receptor (beta chain) was identified during a study of shared clonotypes between healthy human individuals. Sorted subsets were amplified in replicate PCRs using approximately 0.2 ug DNA, some 31,000 T cell genomes. The data were produced by immunoSEQ multiplex PCR, yet TCRdb's version contains in-frame clones alone and is incomplete. The data show over a million clones, 70% to 80% seen once. A split of CD4+ cells into CD45RA+ naive and CD45RA-negative memory subsets was performed. The material sequenced was memory CD4+ T cells from PBMCs. The subset: CD45RA-negative fraction. This sequence was found in a man between 18 and 35 years old in good health. Some clones in this sample may be carry-over from other donors' samples.

For the CDR3, the DNA is TGTGCCACCAGCAGAGCAGTGGGACAGCACAATGAGCAGTTCTTC. This sequence encodes CATSRAVGQHNEQFF. The chain carries TRBV15 and TRBJ2-1; TRBD1 agrees at 7 bases. The CDR3 has 15 amino acids. Trimming at V came to 1 base and at J to 5 bases, leaving 5 bases not matched to a gene. Germline V lookup: CDR1 LNHNV, CDR2 YYDKDF (reference sequence).